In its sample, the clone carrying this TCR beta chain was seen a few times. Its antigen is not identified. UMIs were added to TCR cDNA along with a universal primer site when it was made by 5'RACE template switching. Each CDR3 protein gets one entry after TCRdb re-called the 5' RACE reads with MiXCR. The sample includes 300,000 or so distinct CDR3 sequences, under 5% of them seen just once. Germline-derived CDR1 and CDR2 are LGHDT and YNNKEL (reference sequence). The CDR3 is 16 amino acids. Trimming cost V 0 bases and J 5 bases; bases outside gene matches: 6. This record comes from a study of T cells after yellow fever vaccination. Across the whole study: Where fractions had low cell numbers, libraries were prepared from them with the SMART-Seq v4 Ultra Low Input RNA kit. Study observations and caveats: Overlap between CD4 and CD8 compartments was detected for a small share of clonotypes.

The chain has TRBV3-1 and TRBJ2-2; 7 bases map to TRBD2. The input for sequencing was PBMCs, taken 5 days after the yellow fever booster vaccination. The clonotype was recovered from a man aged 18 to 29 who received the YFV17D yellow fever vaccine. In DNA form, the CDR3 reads TGTGCCAGCAGCCAAGACGCCGGGGAGGGTACCGGGGAGCTGTTTTTT. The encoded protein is CASSQDAGEGTGELFF.